This passage covers 19 T cell receptor beta chains from one sample sequenced in a study of cytomegalovirus exposure and HLA in healthy donors. Use of 60 Vbeta and 13 Jbeta primers characterized the PCR. Profiled with immunoSEQ multiplex PCR; TCRdb holds only in-frame clones, not every one. Listed are over 65,000 clones; about 1.1% falls within the top ten. Sequenced sample: PBMCs. The receptors stem from a young woman in good health and CMV-seronegative.

The chain combines TRBV18 with TRBJ2-6; 7 nucleotides align to TRBD1. The V and J ends lost 5 bases and 0 bases, in that order; junction bases with no gene match: 7. The CDR3 is 17 amino acids. Germline V lookup: CDR1 KGHSH, CDR2 LQKENI. CDR3 coding DNA: TGTGCCAGCTCAACAGGGGCTACGAGCTCTGGGGCCAACGTCCTGACTTTC. Translating it yields CASSTGATSSGANVLTF. Variable domain in full (rest from reference TRBV18 and TRBJ2-6): NAGVMQNPRHLVRRRGQEARLRCSPMKGHSHVYWYRQLPEEGLKFMVYLQKENIIDESGMPKERFSAEFPKEGPSILRIQQVVRGDSAAYFCASSTGATSSGANVLTFGAGSRLTVL.

The chain couples TRBV19 to TRBJ1-5; D might be TRBD1 (5 bases). There are 12 residues in the CDR3. Between the trimmed V and J ends, which lost 6 bases and 9 bases, there was a span of 12 bases. The germline V gene encodes CDR1 LNHDA and CDR2 SQIVND (reference sequence). DNA of the CDR3: TGTGCCAGTAGGACAGATAGGGGGCCCCAGCATTTT. It specifies CASRTDRGPQHF.

The rearrangement uses TRBV6-1 and TRBJ2-7; TRBD2 matches 14 bases. This CDR3 region has 14 residues. Germline V gene data show CDR1 as MNHNS and CDR2 as SASEGT. The V segment lost 5 bases and the J segment 5 bases; nucleotides outside the gene matches: 2. The CDR3 sequence is CASSLGLAGDEQYF. The CDR3 DNA reads as TGTGCCAGCAGTCTGGGACTAGCGGGAGACGAGCAGTACTTC.

The chain combines TRBV30 with TRBJ1-3; D not resolved. Trimming cost V 0 bases and J 0 bases, with 12 bases left between them. The CDR3 sequence is 16 residues long. Looked up from germline, CDR1 is GTSNPN and CDR2 is SVGIG (reference sequence). The CDR3 loop is CAWSVGKESSGNTIYF. The CDR3 region has the DNA TGTGCCTGGAGTGTTGGTAAGGAGAGCTCTGGAAACACCATATATTTT.

The chain employs TRBV19 and TRBJ2-7; 9 bases align to TRBD1. The CDR3 contains 15 residues. With V trimmed by 4 bases and J by 1 base, 5 bases remained unmatched. Germline V gene lookup returns CDR1 LNHDA and CDR2 SQIVND (reference sequence). The CDR3 nucleotides read TGTGCCAGTAGTACCTCCGGGACAGGGTCCTACGAGCAGTACTTC. Protein: CASSTSGTGSYEQYF.

The chain employs TRBV5-1 and TRBJ2-3; D uncertain. The germline gives CDR1 SGHRS, CDR2 YFSETQ. Trimming took 0 bases from V and 2 from J, leaving 7 bases between them. The CDR3 totals 14 residues. CDR3 nucleotides: TGCGCCAGCAGCTTGGACGAGATCACAGATACGCAGTATTTT. This gives the protein CASSLDEITDTQYF.

V gene TRBV5-1 combines with J gene TRBJ1-2, with D possibly TRBD1 on 6 matching bases. V dropped 3 bases and J dropped 7 bases, with 19 bases sitting between them. In germline, CDR1 is SGHRS, CDR2 YFSETQ. The length of the CDR3 is 15 residues. CDR3 region: CASSSAGGGLTGYTF. The DNA for the CDR3 is TGCGCCAGCAGCTCCGCGGGGGGGGGCCTGACTGGCTACACCTTC. Drawing the rest from reference TRBV5-1 and TRBJ1-2, the complete variable domain is KAGVTQTPRYLIKTRGQQVTLSCSPISGHRSVSWYQQTPGQGLQFLFEYFSETQRNKGNFPGRFSGRQFSNSRSEMNVSTLELGDSALYLCASSSAGGGLTGYTFGSGTRLTVV.

The genes are TRBV4-1 and TRBJ1-1, with 9 bases matching TRBD1. From germline, CDR1 is MGHRA and CDR2 YSYEKL. CDR3 length equals 13 residues. V lost 4 bases and J lost 10; bases outside the gene matches: 7. Here the CDR3 DNA reads TGCGCCAGCAGCCCGGACAGGGGAGGGGGAGCTTTCTTT. Residues: CASSPDRGGGAFF.

The V and J genes are TRBV25-1 and TRBJ1-2; the D gene is possibly TRBD1 (5 bases). V gave up 6 bases and J gave up 8 bases, with 19 bases separating them. CDR1 and CDR2 from the germline V gene are MGHDK and SYGVNS. This CDR3 spans 14 amino acids. The CDR3 DNA reads TGTGCCAGCAGCGACGATGCAGGGCCCCACGGCTACACCTTC. This encodes CASSDDAGPHGYTF.

This chain connects TRBV14 to TRBJ2-2; D is possibly TRBD2 (5 bases). Per germline, CDR1 SGHDN and CDR2 FVKESK. The CDR3 extends over 15 amino acids. Trimming left V 1 base short and J 8 bases short, with 14 bases between. CDR3: CASSQGSGRKGELFF. The CDR3 nucleotides read TGTGCCAGCAGCCAAGGGTCGGGAAGAAAGGGGGAGCTGTTTTTT.

The chain joins TRBV5-6 to TRBJ2-7; D gene ambiguous. The CDR3 is 16 amino acids. V lost 0 bases to trimming and J lost 7 bases, with 20 bases between them. The V gene's germline CDR1 is SGHDT and CDR2 YYEEEE. CDR3 sequence: CASSLALSSSVEEQYF. The CDR3 bases are TGTGCCAGCAGCTTGGCCCTTTCCTCTTCGGTAGAGGAGCAGTACTTC. The full variable domain, in which reference TRBV5-6 and TRBJ2-7 provide the parts outside the CDR3, is DAGVTQSPTHLIKTRGQQVTLRCSPKSGHDTVSWYQQALGQGPQFIFQYYEEEERQRGNFPDRFSGHQFPNYSSELNVNALLLGDSALYLCASSLALSSSVEEQYFGPGTRLTVT.

On this clone itself: At one end, the junction sequence differs from germline, possibly due to a read error. V usage is TRBV30 and J usage is TRBJ1-1; D unclear. The CDR3 is 15 amino acids. Germline lookup yields CDR1 GTSNPN and CDR2 SVGIG (reference sequence). This CDR3 reads CAGSHYSFLNTEAFF. The CDR3 coding sequence is TGTGCCGGGAGTCATTACAGTTTTTTGAACACTGAAGCTTTCTTT.

V usage is TRBV5-1 and J usage is TRBJ2-1, with 10 bases matching TRBD2. Trimming at V came to 4 bases and at J to 7 bases, leaving 11 bases not matched to a gene. Germline CDR1 and CDR2: SGHRS and YFSETQ. The CDR3 length is 16 residues. CDR3 in amino acids: CASSPPEAGGQNEQFF. The CDR3 DNA is TGCGCCAGCAGCCCGCCGGAAGCGGGGGGGCAAAATGAGCAGTTCTTC. Full variable domain (missing parts from reference TRBV5-1 and TRBJ2-1): KAGVTQTPRYLIKTRGQQVTLSCSPISGHRSVSWYQQTPGQGLQFLFEYFSETQRNKGNFPGRFSGRQFSNSRSEMNVSTLELGDSALYLCASSPPEAGGQNEQFFGPGTRLTVL.

This chain connects TRBV4-1 to TRBJ2-7, with a weak D call TRBD2 (5 bases). This CDR3 is built from 17 residues. CDR1 MGHRA and CDR2 YSYEKL come from the germline V gene. V was pared by 1 base and J by 6 bases, with 22 bases between. DNA for the CDR3: TGCGCCAGCAGCCAAGGCCCCTTTGGGGAGAGGAACGCCGAGCAGTACTTC. This sequence encodes CASSQGPFGERNAEQYF.

The chain has TRBV4-1 and TRBJ1-5, with a tentative D call TRBD1 (6 bases). Germline assignment: CDR1 MGHRA and CDR2 YSYEKL. Trimming pared 1 base from V and 4 bases from J, leaving 14 bases between. This CDR3 comprises 16 residues. DNA of the CDR3: TGCGCCAGCAGCCAAGCGGGGGGGGGCCCAAATCAGCCCCAGCATTTT. Protein product: CASSQAGGGPNQPQHF.

This chain connects TRBV7-8 to TRBJ2-7; 8 bases match TRBD1. Trimming cost V 5 bases and J 6 bases; bases outside gene matches: 6. The CDR3 has 13 residues. The germline V gene encodes CDR1 SGHVS and CDR2 FQNEAQ. The CDR3 loop reads CASSPLQGGEQYF. The CDR3 DNA follows: TGTGCCAGCAGCCCGCTACAGGGGGGCGAGCAGTACTTC.

V is TRBV30 and J is TRBJ1-2; tentative D call: TRBD1 (6 bases). In germline, CDR1 is GTSNPN, CDR2 SVGIG (reference sequence). This CDR3 comprises 13 residues. The V end was cut by 2 bases, the J end by 5 bases, with 12 bases between. The CDR3 loop is CAWSSGTLYGYTF. The CDR3 coding sequence is TGTGCCTGGAGTTCCGGGACACTTTATGGCTACACCTTC.

V gene TRBV9 combines with J gene TRBJ2-2, with 10 nucleotides matching TRBD2. V lost 1 base to trimming and J lost 7 bases; unmatched junction nucleotides: 4. The CDR3 loop spans 15 amino acids. Germline loops: CDR1 SGDLS, CDR2 YYNGEE. This CDR3 reads CASSVLAGVDGELFF. Here the CDR3 DNA reads TGTGCCAGCAGCGTACTAGCGGGAGTTGACGGGGAGCTGTTTTTT.

The gene calls are TRBV18 and TRBJ2-1; the match to TRBD2 covers 9 bases. J lost 6 bases, V lost 3 bases, and 9 bases had no gene match. CDR1 and CDR2 from the germline V gene are KGHSH and LQKENI. CDR3 length: 16 amino acids. CDR3 nucleotide sequence: TGTGCCAGCTCACCGGTGAGGCTAGCGGGACTCAATGAGCAGTTCTTC. Its translation is CASSPVRLAGLNEQFF.